The next 27 T cell receptor beta chains were all read from a single sample in a study of OX40 agonist ivuxolimab in advanced cancers. Only in-frame clones appear in the TCRdb table, and some are missing; sequencing was by immunoSEQ multiplex PCR. The repertoire includes about 77,000 clones, roughly 84% of them detected once, and 5.5% to 8% sits in the top ten. Sequencing was performed on CD4+ or CD8+ T cells sorted from blood, taken in a trial of the OX40 agonist ivuxolimab. The receptor set was obtained from an adult with an advanced solid tumor such as melanoma, head and neck, liver or kidney cancer.

CDR3 in DNA: TGCGCCAGCAGCTTGGCAGGTAGCGGACTGCTAGCCAAAAACATTCAGTACTTC. Translating gives CASSLAGSGLLAKNIQYF. The chain recombines TRBV5-1 with TRBJ2-4; D is possibly TRBD2 (6 bases). V dropped 0 bases and J dropped 0 bases, with 16 bases sitting between them. Germline CDR1 reads SGHRS; CDR2 reads YFSETQ. The CDR3 extends over 18 amino acids.

The rearrangement joins TRBV10-3 to TRBJ2-2, with 9 bases aligning to TRBD1. V trimming: 4 bases; J trimming: 0 bases; junction bases outside the gene matches: 3. Germline V CDR1 and CDR2: ENHRY, SYGVKD. There are 16 residues in the CDR3. The CDR3 reads CAISGGQGSNTGELFF. CDR3 nucleotide sequence: TGTGCCATCAGTGGGGGACAGGGTTCGAACACCGGGGAGCTGTTTTTT.

This chain uses TRBV20-1 with TRBJ2-3; unclear D gene. CDR3 size: 11 residues. The V end lost 7 bases, the J end lost 1 base, and 6 bases lay between the germline ends. Germline loops: CDR1 DFQATT, CDR2 SNEGSKA (reference sequence). CDR3 DNA: TGCAGTGTTTCAGGCACAGATACGCAGTATTTT. Protein: CSVSGTDTQYF.

The V gene is TRBV19, the J gene TRBJ2-7; D is uncertain. V shed 5 bases and J shed 0 bases, with 11 bases lying between them. The CDR3 covers 14 residues. Germline V gene sequence: CDR1 LNHDA, CDR2 SQIVND (reference sequence). Here the CDR3 DNA reads TGTGCCAGTAGTCCCCAGGTGAGCTCCTACGAGCAGTACTTC. Encoded protein: CASSPQVSSYEQYF. Supplemented by reference TRBV19 and TRBJ2-7, the full variable domain reads DGGITQSPKYLFRKEGQNVTLSCEQNLNHDAMYWYRQDPGQGLRLIYYSQIVNDFQKGDIAEGYSVSREKKESFPLTVTSAQKNPTAFYLCASSPQVSSYEQYFGPGTRLTVT.

This clone was detected a few times. This chain connects TRBV4-1 to TRBJ1-1, with a possible D match to TRBD1 (5 bases). Trimming left V 4 bases short and J 3 bases short, with 12 bases between. CDR1 is MGHRA, CDR2 YSYEKL, per germline. The CDR3 is made up of 14 amino acids. CDR3 loop: CASSLARGDTEAFF. CDR3 nucleotide sequence: TGCGCCAGCAGCCTAGCTCGGGGGGACACTGAAGCTTTCTTT.

The gene calls are TRBV6-5 and TRBJ1-5; the match to TRBD1 covers 7 bases. V shed 4 bases, J shed 6 bases, and the junction held 0 bases outside the gene matches. The CDR3 totals 12 residues. The V gene's germline CDR1 is MNHEY and CDR2 SVGAGI. CDR3 protein: CASSSGGQPQHF. In DNA form, the CDR3 reads TGTGCCAGCAGTTCAGGGGGTCAGCCCCAGCATTTT.

The V call is TRBV19, the J call TRBJ1-5; 9 bases are shared with TRBD1. V lost 9 bases and J lost 3; bases outside the gene matches: 9. Looked up from germline, CDR1 is LNHDA and CDR2 is SQIVND (reference sequence). The CDR3 sequence is 15 residues long. The CDR3, as DNA: TGTGCCAGCACACCGGGACAGGGCCACAATCAGCCCCAGCATTTT. Translating gives CASTPGQGHNQPQHF.

The chain combines TRBV27 with TRBJ2-5; no firm D call. This CDR3 has 13 amino acids. CDR1 is MNHEY, CDR2 SMNVEV, per germline (reference sequence). The germline V and J ends were trimmed by 3 bases and 5 bases, with 10 bases remaining between them. The CDR3 nucleotides are TGTGCCAGCAGTTTTGGTTCTGGGGAGACCCAGTACTTC. Its translation: CASSFGSGETQYF.

The V gene is TRBV6-5, the J gene TRBJ1-3; D is unclear. The CDR3 is 15 residues long. Germline lookup yields CDR1 MNHEY and CDR2 SVGAGI. Trimming took off 2 bases at V and 0 bases at J, with 8 bases between the two ends. The CDR3 spells CASSYRRTSGNTIYF. CDR3 DNA: TGTGCCAGCAGTTACCGTCGGACCTCTGGAAACACCATATATTTT.

The V gene is TRBV6-5, the J gene TRBJ2-2; TRBD2 is a possible D gene (6 bases). The germline CDR1 and CDR2 sequences are MNHEY and SVGAGI. The CDR3 runs 15 residues. V was cut by 2 bases and J by 6 bases, with 13 bases left in between. This CDR3 is CASSYREVTSGELFF. For the CDR3, the DNA is TGTGCCAGCAGTTACAGGGAGGTAACATCCGGGGAGCTGTTTTTT.

CDR3 residues: CSVDSQVTDTQYF. As DNA, the CDR3 is TGCAGCGTTGATAGTCAGGTCACAGATACGCAGTATTTT. V gene TRBV29-1 combines with J gene TRBJ2-3, with D uncertain. Germline V gene sequence: CDR1 SQVTM, CDR2 ANQGSEA. V gave up 3 bases and J gave up 2 bases, with 9 bases separating them. The length of the CDR3 is 13 residues.

CDR3 loop: CASSFGQSYNEQFF. CDR3 DNA sequence: TGTGCCAGCAGCTTCGGACAGTCGTACAATGAGCAGTTCTTC. The chain combines TRBV28 with TRBJ2-1, with a possible D match to TRBD1 (6 bases). This CDR3 spans 14 amino acids. V lost 6 bases and J lost 4, with 13 bases in between. CDR1 and CDR2 from the germline V gene are MDHEN and SYDVKM.

The chain has TRBV11-1 and TRBJ2-7; the D gene could be TRBD1 or TRBD2 (5 bases each). The CDR3 is 15 amino acids. The germline V and J ends were trimmed by 1 base and 4 bases, with 14 bases remaining between them. In germline, CDR1 is SGHAT, CDR2 FQDESV (reference sequence). The CDR3 here is CASSLEGRNFYEQYF. For the CDR3, the DNA is TGTGCCAGCAGCTTAGAGGGACGGAACTTTTACGAGCAGTACTTC.

The chain carries TRBV28 and TRBJ1-1; D remains unclear. CDR1 is MDHEN and CDR2 is SYDVKM in the germline V gene. This CDR3 spans 13 amino acids. V lost 2 bases and J 3 bases, leaving 7 bases between the germline ends. CDR3 nucleotides: TGTGCCAGCAGTTTAAGACACTACACTGAAGCTTTCTTT. It specifies CASSLRHYTEAFF.

This chain joins TRBV2 and TRBJ2-5, with D unclear. The CDR3 totals 10 residues. Per the germline V gene, CDR1 is SNHLY and CDR2 is FYNNEI. The V end was cut by 3 bases, the J end by 12 bases, with 8 bases between. The CDR3 loop is CASSEGSKYF. The CDR3 DNA reads as TGTGCCAGCAGTGAGGGGTCGAAGTACTTC.

The rearrangement uses TRBV2 and TRBJ2-2, with D unresolved. V shed 4 bases and J shed 1 base, with 7 bases lying between them. The CDR3 contains 14 residues. The V gene's germline CDR1 is SNHLY and CDR2 FYNNEI. CDR3 amino acids: CASSVRLNTGELFF. The CDR3 DNA reads TGTGCCAGCAGTGTACGGCTGAACACCGGGGAGCTGTTTTTT.

This chain connects TRBV19 to TRBJ2-5; D remains ambiguous. The V and J ends lost 1 base and 5 bases respectively, with 14 bases between them. Germline assignment: CDR1 LNHDA and CDR2 SQIVND (reference sequence). This CDR3 is 15 amino acids long. In nucleotides, the CDR3 is TGTGCCAGTAGTATAGGTGGCAGTTCAAGGGAGACCCAGTACTTC. It translates to CASSIGGSSRETQYF.

V gene TRBV9 combines with J gene TRBJ1-4; no definite D call. The length of the CDR3 is 15 residues. Trimming pared 4 bases from V and 3 bases from J, leaving 13 bases between. CDR1 is SGDLS, CDR2 YYNGEE, per germline. CDR3 in amino acids: CASSPRERANEKLFF. CDR3 bases: TGTGCCAGCAGCCCCCGGGAAAGGGCTAATGAAAAACTGTTTTTT.

The chain joins TRBV14 to TRBJ2-3; 13 positions match TRBD2. Germline assignment: CDR1 SGHDN and CDR2 FVKESK. Trimming cost V 3 bases and J 1 base; bases outside gene matches: 10. This CDR3 has 19 amino acids. This CDR3 reads CASSHLLAGGALGTDTQYF. Written as DNA, the CDR3 is TGTGCCAGCAGCCACCTACTAGCGGGGGGGGCTCTAGGCACAGATACGCAGTATTTT. Using reference TRBV14 and TRBJ2-3 for the parts outside the CDR3, the full variable domain is EAGVTQFPSHSVIEKGQTVTLRCDPISGHDNLYWYRRVMGKEIKFLLHFVKESKQDESGMPNNRFLAERTGGTYSTLKVQPAELEDSGVYFCASSHLLAGGALGTDTQYFGPGTRLTVL.

The V call is TRBV11-1, the J call TRBJ1-2; D is undetermined. Trimming took off 3 bases at V and 3 bases at J, with 14 bases between the two ends. The CDR3 sequence is 15 residues long. CDR1 is SGHAT and CDR2 is FQDESV in the germline V gene (reference sequence). The CDR3 protein is CASSFRSTVDYGYTF. CDR3 sequence (DNA): TGTGCCAGCAGCTTTAGATCGACGGTAGACTATGGCTACACCTTC.

This chain joins TRBV7-2 and TRBJ2-7, with 8 nucleotides matching TRBD2. V dropped 3 bases and J dropped 4; count of bases not matched to a gene: 2. From germline, CDR1 is SGHTA and CDR2 FQGNSA. The CDR3 is 13 residues long. DNA for the CDR3: TGTGCCAGCAGCTTCGGCGGGGGGTACGAGCAGTACTTC. Protein sequence: CASSFGGGYEQYF.

This clone was seen a handful of times. The chain is built from TRBV2 and TRBJ2-7; D ambiguous. Per germline, CDR1 SNHLY and CDR2 FYNNEI. The CDR3 spans 16 residues. V was cut by 6 bases and J by 0 bases, with 18 bases left in between. CDR3 in amino acids: CASRPHGQVFSYEQYF. For the CDR3, the DNA is TGTGCCAGCAGGCCCCACGGGCAGGTCTTCTCCTACGAGCAGTACTTC.

This chain uses TRBV5-5 with TRBJ1-2; 12 nucleotides line up with TRBD1. Germline CDR1 SGHKS, CDR2 YYEKEE (reference sequence). V lost 4 bases and J lost 3; bases outside the gene matches: 13. CDR3 size: 18 residues. CDR3 protein: CASSPFSGQGAFHYGYTF. The CDR3 DNA reads as TGTGCCAGCAGCCCATTCTCGGGACAGGGGGCTTTTCACTATGGCTACACCTTC.

This chain links TRBV5-6 with TRBJ1-1; D uncertain. V lost 8 bases and J 3 bases, leaving 11 bases between the germline ends. CDR3 length equals 12 residues. In germline, CDR1 is SGHDT, CDR2 YYEEEE. The CDR3 coding sequence is TGTGCCAGTAGTCGTCTTCACACTGAAGCTTTCTTT. Its protein product is CASSRLHTEAFF.

Comments on this clone: Germline is not matched at one junction end, which may reflect a read error. The J gene is TRBJ1-1, the V gene TRBV6-5; D is possibly TRBD1 (5 bases). Germline loops: CDR1 MNHEY, CDR2 SVGAGI. The CDR3 spans 13 residues. The CDR3 loop reads CASSRAGNSEALF. DNA for the CDR3: TGTGCCAGCAGTAGGGCAGGGAACTCTGAAGCTCTCTTT.

Points on this clone: The same CDR3 can be traced to other DNA sequences in this sample. This sequence joins TRBV29-1 and TRBJ2-1, with D possibly TRBD2 on 5 matching bases. V dropped 3 bases and J dropped 13 bases, with 25 bases sitting between them. The V gene's germline CDR1 is SQVTM and CDR2 ANQGSEA. This CDR3 region has 15 residues. The CDR3 is CSVETTGGPLTLQFF. CDR3 DNA: TGCAGCGTTGAGACTACTGGAGGCCCCTTAACTCTTCAGTTCTTC.

The J gene is TRBJ2-5, the V gene TRBV27; 11 nucleotides agree with TRBD1. V gave up 1 base and J gave up 4 bases; unmatched junction bases: 14. From germline, CDR1 is MNHEY and CDR2 SMNVEV (reference sequence). There are 19 residues in the CDR3. The DNA for the CDR3 is TGTGCCAGCAGTTTATTCTGCTTACCAGGGACAGGGGGAGGAGAGACCCAGTACTTC. This sequence encodes CASSLFCLPGTGGGETQYF.